The 23 T cell receptor beta chains in this list originate from one sample, sequenced in a study of blood T cells in healthy people across ages. Next came a second PCR, run for about 7 to 12 cycles, which used a sample-barcoded 5' primer along with a J-beta primer mix. TCRdb re-derived calls from the 5' RACE reads in MiXCR, one entry per CDR3 protein. The sample holds about 290,000 distinct CDR3 sequences, roughly 29% seen once. Specimen: blood. The receptors come from a woman in her sixties or seventies in good health.

This clonotype was seen only a few times. The V call is TRBV20-1, the J call TRBJ2-5; 13 bases fit TRBD2. The end of the DNA is better explained by TRBJ2-7, so the J call may be wrong. The CDR3 spans 15 residues. Germline V lookup: CDR1 DFQATT, CDR2 SNEGSKA (reference sequence). The DNA for the CDR3 is TGCAGTGCTACGGCCTTGGGACTAGCGGGGAACGAGCAGTACTTC. Amino acid sequence: CSATALGLAGNEQYF.

This chain uses TRBV5-5 with TRBJ2-3; D perhaps matches TRBD2 (5 bases). This CDR3 has 16 amino acids. V was clipped by 3 bases and J by 6 bases, with 20 bases between them. The V gene's germline CDR1 is SGHKS and CDR2 YYEKEE (reference sequence). CDR3 nucleotide sequence: TGTGCCAGCAGCTCTCTAACTAGTCGGTTCGCGGATACGCAGTATTTT. Protein sequence: CASSSLTSRFADTQYF.

This chain connects TRBV18 to TRBJ1-2, with D unclear. Germline V CDR1 and CDR2: KGHSH, LQKENI. CDR3 size: 12 residues. V was clipped by 4 bases and J by 3 bases, with 6 bases between them. CDR3 bases: TGTGCCAGCTCACTAAATGACTATGGCTACACCTTC. This sequence encodes CASSLNDYGYTF.

The V and J genes are TRBV6-1 and TRBJ2-5; 10 nucleotides align to TRBD2. Unmatched junction bases numbered 3, after V lost 6 bases and J lost 5 bases. The CDR3 is 13 amino acids. CDR1 is MNHNS and CDR2 is SASEGT in the germline V gene. This CDR3 reads CASRDSGRETQYF. CDR3 nucleotide sequence: TGTGCCAGCAGGGATAGCGGGAGGGAGACCCAGTACTTC.

A word on this clonotype: Sequence at one end of the junction differs from germline and may be a read error. In nucleotides, the CDR3 is TGTGCCAGCAGCGTACAGGGTGGAGAGACCCTGTACTTC. Translated: CASSVQGGETLYF. This chain uses TRBV9 with TRBJ2-5, with D perhaps TRBD1 (5 bases). Looked up from germline, CDR1 is SGDLS and CDR2 is YYNGEE. The CDR3 is 13 residues long.

The chain carries TRBV6-6 and TRBJ2-4; TRBD2 might be the D (6 bases). CDR1 and CDR2 from the germline V gene are MNHNY and SVGAGI (reference sequence). V was shortened by 6 bases and J by 1 base, with 13 bases between the two germline ends. CDR3 size: 15 residues. The CDR3 nucleotides read TGTGCCAGCAGCATTACGGGGGTTGCCAAAAACATTCAGTACTTC. It specifies CASSITGVAKNIQYF.

The chain recombines TRBV27 with TRBJ1-5; TRBD1 matches at 11 bases. This CDR3 contains 15 residues. Trimming took 5 bases from V and 7 from J; bases not matched to a gene: 7. The germline V gene has CDR1 MNHEY and CDR2 SMNVEV (reference sequence). CDR3 DNA: TGTGCCAGCAGTCGGGGACAGGGGGTAGGGCAGCCCCAGCATTTT. It encodes CASSRGQGVGQPQHF.

This clonotype came up many times. The chain has TRBV7-3 and TRBJ2-1; D may be TRBD2 (7 bases). Trimming took 8 bases from V and 8 from J, leaving 22 bases between them. CDR1 and CDR2 from the germline V gene are SGHTA and FQGTGA. The CDR3 spans 15 residues. Here the CDR3 reads CASAAGGTWGDEQFF. DNA for the CDR3: TGTGCCAGCGCCGCCGGGGGGACATGGGGCGATGAGCAGTTCTTC.

In this sample, this clonotype turned up many times. The chain is built from TRBV7-8 and TRBJ1-4; 9 bases match TRBD1. CDR1 SGHVS and CDR2 FQNEAQ come from the germline V gene. Trimming removed 5 bases from V and 7 bases from J; junction bases left unmatched: 8. CDR3 length: 15 residues. CDR3 in DNA: TGTGCCAGCAGCGCAAACAGGGGGCGAAGTGAAAAACTGTTTTTT. Translation: CASSANRGRSEKLFF.

This clonotype came up a few times. CDR3: CASSWQVEQFF. CDR3 DNA sequence: TGTGCCAGCAGCTGGCAGGTCGAGCAGTTCTTC. The V call is TRBV5-5, the J call TRBJ2-1; D ambiguous. V gave up 3 bases and J gave up 10 bases, with 8 bases separating them. CDR1 is SGHKS and CDR2 is YYEKEE in the germline V gene (reference sequence). The CDR3 length is 11 residues.

This clonotype has only a few counts. The genes are TRBV29-1 and TRBJ2-7; 15 bases agree with TRBD2. Germline loops: CDR1 SQVTM, CDR2 ANQGSEA. The trim removed 5 bases at V and 6 bases at J, leaving 8 bases unmatched. The CDR3 has 15 residues. The CDR3 spells CSVLLPGLAGGEQYF. For the CDR3, the DNA is TGCAGCGTTCTACTACCGGGACTAGCGGGAGGCGAGCAGTACTTC.

This rearrangement joins TRBV10-3 to TRBJ2-3; TRBD1 might be the D (6 bases). V shed 4 bases and J shed 5 bases, with 16 bases lying between them. Germline V lookup: CDR1 ENHRY, CDR2 SYGVKD. This CDR3 comprises 15 residues. For the CDR3, the DNA is TGTGCCATCAGTGCTACCGGGACAAACGGAGATACGCAGTATTTT. Amino acid sequence: CAISATGTNGDTQYF.

This clonotype was found a few times. V and J are TRBV29-1 and TRBJ2-3; D uncertain. Germline lookup yields CDR1 SQVTM and CDR2 ANQGSEA. The ends were cut back, 7 bases at V and 2 bases at J, with 10 bases in the middle. The CDR3 consists of 12 residues. The CDR3 loop reads CSAETDTDTQYF. The CDR3 region has the DNA TGCAGCGCTGAGACCGACACAGATACGCAGTATTTT.

The chain couples TRBV12-3 or TRBV12-4 to TRBJ2-3, with no clear D. The CDR3 consists of 10 residues. Deletions cut 8 bases from V and 6 bases from J, with 6 bases between. The CDR3: CASAGDTQYF. The CDR3 DNA follows: TGTGCCAGCGCAGGCGATACGCAGTATTTT.

The CDR3 loop is CASSLDLSSEQFF. DNA for the CDR3: TGCGCCAGCAGCTTGGATCTTTCGAGTGAGCAGTTCTTC. The chain has TRBV5-1 and TRBJ2-1; D ambiguous. The CDR3 is made up of 13 amino acids. V was clipped by 0 bases and J by 9 bases, with 10 bases between them. Germline loops: CDR1 SGHRS, CDR2 YFSETQ.

This chain links TRBV15 with TRBJ2-7; D remains ambiguous. Germline loops: CDR1 LNHNV, CDR2 YYDKDF (reference sequence). This CDR3 is 15 amino acids long. V dropped 0 bases and J dropped 5 bases, with 14 bases sitting between them. The DNA for the CDR3 is TGTGCCACCAGCAGAGATCGGCTCCGATCGCACGAGCAGTACTTC. It specifies CATSRDRLRSHEQYF.

The chain links TRBV4-3 to TRBJ2-3; 8 nucleotides align to TRBD2. V was clipped by 2 bases and J by 1 base; unmatched bases: 8. Germline CDR1 is LGHNA and CDR2 is YSLEER. The CDR3 spans 17 residues. This CDR3 reads CASSQSGSVPGTDTQYF. Written as DNA, the CDR3 is TGCGCCAGCAGCCAAAGCGGGAGTGTCCCTGGCACAGATACGCAGTATTTT.

This clonotype came up a few times. V is TRBV3-1 and J is TRBJ2-5; weak D call: TRBD2 (5 bases). The better agreement between TRBJ2-1 and the DNA end casts doubt on the J call. Germline V gene data show CDR1 as LGHDT and CDR2 as YNNKEL (reference sequence). The CDR3 spans 12 residues. The CDR3 reads CASSFNRREQFF. The DNA of the CDR3 is TGTGCCAGCAGCTTCAATCGGAGGGAGCAGTTCTTC.

Note on this clonotype: Given a much more abundant clone one base away, this may be a read error. The J gene is TRBJ2-7, the V gene TRBV28; no clear D gene. V shed 3 bases and J shed 0 bases, with 12 bases lying between them. The CDR3 spans 15 residues. Germline V gene lookup returns CDR1 MDHEN and CDR2 SYDVKM. CDR3: CASSFQALSSYEQYF. CDR3 DNA: TGTGCCAGCAGTTTTCAAGCCTTAAGCTCCTACGAGCAGTACTTC.

The J gene is TRBJ2-5, the V gene TRBV2; TRBD2 aligns across 7 bases. The J call is uncertain, as TRBJ2-7 better fits the DNA end. CDR3 size: 12 residues. Germline-derived CDR1 and CDR2 are SNHLY and FYNNEI. This CDR3 is CASRLAGYEQYF. CDR3 sequence (DNA): TGTGCCAGTCGACTAGCCGGGTACGAGCAGTACTTC.

This clonotype came up a few times. J is TRBJ2-3 and V is TRBV7-2; 11 bases agree with TRBD2. Germline-derived CDR1 and CDR2 are SGHTA and FQGNSA. This CDR3 spans 16 amino acids. V gave up 5 bases and J gave up 3 bases; unmatched junction bases: 7. In nucleotides, the CDR3 is TGTGCCAGCAGCGAACGACTAGCGGGAAAGACAGATACGCAGTATTTT. This sequence encodes CASSERLAGKTDTQYF.

This rearrangement joins TRBV2 to TRBJ2-7; a weak D match, TRBD2 (6 bases). V was clipped by 6 bases and J by 2 bases, with 11 bases between them. Per germline, CDR1 SNHLY and CDR2 FYNNEI. This CDR3 contains 13 residues. The chain's CDR3 is CASRAGSTYEQYF. The DNA of the CDR3 is TGTGCCAGCAGGGCGGGGTCCACCTACGAGCAGTACTTC.

This sequence joins TRBV5-5 and TRBJ1-1, with D perhaps TRBD1 (6 bases). Germline V gives CDR1 SGHKS, CDR2 YYEKEE (reference sequence). The CDR3 is 15 amino acids. V lost 0 bases, J lost 1 base, and 10 bases lay in between. CDR3 sequence (DNA): TGTGCCAGCAGCTTGGAGGGGGTTGAGAACACTGAAGCTTTCTTT. It encodes CASSLEGVENTEAFF.